The 24 T cell receptor beta chains below were found in one sample sequenced in a study of blood T cell repertoires in COVID-19. TCRdb's table, derived via immunoSEQ multiplex PCR, lists solely in-frame clones and lacks some. There are 540,000 or so clones in the sample; roughly nine tenths occur only once, and less than 9% lies in the top ten. The material sequenced was peripheral blood. The receptors were gathered from a woman aged 45 to 65 with COVID-19, enrolled during active disease.

The rearrangement links TRBV7-8 to TRBJ1-2, with D uncertain. Per germline, CDR1 SGHVS and CDR2 FQNEAQ. This CDR3 comprises 14 residues. The ends were cut back, 0 bases at V and 3 bases at J, with 8 bases in the middle. CDR3 nucleotides: TGTGCCAGCAGCTTAGCGAACAACGACTATGGCTACACCTTC. This encodes CASSLANNDYGYTF.

The chain links TRBV5-4 to TRBJ2-1, with 11 bases lining up with TRBD2. The CDR3 runs to 18 residues. The V gene's germline CDR1 is SGHNT and CDR2 YYREEE (reference sequence). The V and J ends lost 0 bases and 1 base, in that order; junction bases with no gene match: 6. CDR3 residues: CASSLVLAGGLSYNEQFF. In DNA, the CDR3 is TGTGCCAGCAGCTTGGTTCTAGCGGGGGGTTTATCCTACAATGAGCAGTTCTTC.

This chain links TRBV3-1 (or the pseudogene TRBV3-2) with TRBJ2-3; 13 nucleotides agree with TRBD2. The J segment lost 2 bases and the V segment lost 4 bases, leaving 9 bases of the junction unmatched. This CDR3 is 18 amino acids long. Germline V lookup: CDR1 LGHDT, CDR2 YNNKEL (reference sequence). The CDR3 reads CASSRGTSGARNTDTQYF. The CDR3 nucleotides are TGTGCCAGCAGCCGGGGGACTAGCGGGGCTAGAAACACAGATACGCAGTATTTT.

Note on this clone: The sample contains more than one DNA sequence encoding this CDR3. This chain links TRBV5-1 with TRBJ2-7; D possibly corresponds to TRBD1 (5 bases). V was clipped by 1 base and J by 4 bases, with 9 bases between them. This CDR3 has 13 amino acids. Germline V gene data show CDR1 as SGHRS and CDR2 as YFSETQ. DNA of the CDR3: TGCGCCAGCAGCTTGTCTCAGGGTTACGAGCAGTACTTC. It is translated as CASSLSQGYEQYF.

This chain links TRBV5-4 with TRBJ2-2, with 8 nucleotides matching TRBD1. Trimming cost V 4 bases and J 5 bases; bases outside gene matches: 7. The length of the CDR3 is 15 residues. Per the germline V gene, CDR1 is SGHNT and CDR2 is YYREEE (reference sequence). The DNA for the CDR3 is TGTGCCAGCAGCGTGCAGGGGGCGCTAACCGGGGAGCTGTTTTTT. Translated, it gives CASSVQGALTGELFF.

The J gene is TRBJ2-1, the V gene TRBV27; a possible D gene is TRBD2 (5 bases). This CDR3 is built from 12 residues. The V gene's germline CDR1 is MNHEY and CDR2 SMNVEV (reference sequence). Trimming shortened V by 6 bases and J by 5 bases, and 8 bases separated the two germline ends. The CDR3 here is CASSPSHNEQFF. CDR3 in DNA: TGTGCCAGCAGCCCTAGCCACAATGAGCAGTTCTTC.

The chain links TRBV5-1 to TRBJ1-2; a weak D match, TRBD1 (6 bases). Germline CDR1 is SGHRS and CDR2 is YFSETQ. There are 13 residues in the CDR3. With 5 bases removed from V and 4 bases from J, the gap between germline ends came to 12 bases. CDR3 coding DNA: TGCGCCAGCAGGGACAGCGATAGCTATGGCTACACCTTC. It is translated as CASRDSDSYGYTF.

The chain links TRBV7-2 to TRBJ2-3; D might be TRBD1 (5 bases). CDR1 is SGHTA, CDR2 FQGNSA, per germline. CDR3 length: 16 residues. Trimming stripped 2 bases from V and 0 bases from J, with 12 bases between. The CDR3 is CASSLSSGASTDTQYF. The CDR3 nucleotides read TGTGCCAGCAGCTTATCTAGTGGGGCTAGCACAGATACGCAGTATTTT.

This chain connects TRBV6-5 to TRBJ2-3; D might be TRBD2 (6 bases). CDR3 length equals 12 residues. Trimming pared 8 bases from V and 4 bases from J, leaving 10 bases between. Germline CDR1 and CDR2: MNHEY and SVGAGI. The CDR3 loop is CASGGMSDTQYF. DNA of the CDR3: TGTGCCAGCGGGGGGATGTCAGATACGCAGTATTTT.

This clone was found once. The chain joins TRBV30 to TRBJ2-1; 8 bases agree with TRBD2. The CDR3 has 15 residues. CDR1 and CDR2 from the germline V gene are GTSNPN and SVGIG (reference sequence). With V trimmed by 3 bases and J by 7 bases, 11 bases remained unmatched. The CDR3 region is CAWRRTGGPQNEQFF. CDR3 nucleotides: TGTGCCTGGAGGCGAACGGGGGGGCCTCAGAATGAGCAGTTCTTC. The variable domain in full, with the rest retrieved from reference TRBV30 and TRBJ2-1, is SQTIHQWPATLVQPVGSPLSLECTVEGTSNPNLYWYRQAAGRGLQLLFYSVGIGQISSEVPQNLSASRPQDRQFILSSKKLLLSDSGFYLCAWRRTGGPQNEQFFGPGTRLTVL.

This clone was seen only once. The genes are TRBV4-2 and TRBJ2-7; TRBD2 might be the D (6 bases). V lost 1 base and J 4 bases, leaving 17 bases between the germline ends. This CDR3 spans 16 amino acids. Per germline, CDR1 LGHNA and CDR2 YNFKEQ. The CDR3: CASSQVSGQAGYEQYF. In DNA form, the CDR3 reads TGTGCCAGCAGCCAAGTATCCGGCCAGGCGGGGTACGAGCAGTACTTC.

A note on this clone: Other DNA sequences within the sample encode an identical CDR3. The chain is built from TRBV19 and TRBJ2-3; TRBD2 matches 8 bases. Trimming removed 3 bases from V and 1 base from J; junction bases left unmatched: 3. The germline CDR1 and CDR2 sequences are LNHDA and SQIVND (reference sequence). The CDR3 sequence is 15 residues long. The CDR3, as DNA: TGTGCCAGTAGTATCGGGGGGGGAGGCACAGATACGCAGTATTTT. Translating it yields CASSIGGGGTDTQYF.

This clone was observed a handful of times. The J gene is TRBJ2-1, the V gene TRBV5-4; TRBD2 might be the D (5 bases). CDR3 length equals 15 residues. Germline V lookup: CDR1 SGHNT, CDR2 YYREEE (reference sequence). V lost 5 bases to trimming and J lost 6 bases, with 18 bases between them. CDR3 nucleotide sequence: TGTGCCAGCAGTTCTACAACACCTAGCCCCAATGAGCAGTTCTTC. Its protein is CASSSTTPSPNEQFF.

The rearrangement links TRBV30 to TRBJ1-5; D uncertain. The CDR3 sequence is 15 residues long. Germline CDR1 is GTSNPN and CDR2 is SVGIG (reference sequence). V was trimmed by 4 bases and J by 0 bases, leaving 13 bases between them. CDR3 DNA: TGTGCCTGGATGGGTCCCGGGGATAGCAATCAGCCCCAGCATTTT. Translating gives CAWMGPGDSNQPQHF.

The V and J genes are TRBV5-1 and TRBJ2-2; 10 positions agree with TRBD2. V gave up 0 bases and J gave up 3 bases; unmatched junction bases: 5. Germline CDR1 is SGHRS and CDR2 is YFSETQ. This CDR3 has 17 amino acids. The CDR3 reads CASSLAPAGGYTGELFF. Written as DNA, the CDR3 is TGCGCCAGCAGCTTGGCTCCAGCGGGGGGGTACACCGGGGAGCTGTTTTTT.

The chain combines TRBV5-1 with TRBJ2-1; D gene ambiguous. The CDR3 loop spans 12 amino acids. In germline, CDR1 is SGHRS, CDR2 YFSETQ. Trimming left V 0 bases short and J 5 bases short, with 3 bases between. CDR3 sequence: CASSLVDNEQFF. The CDR3, as DNA: TGCGCCAGCAGCTTGGTAGACAATGAGCAGTTCTTC.

The chain joins TRBV6-5 to TRBJ1-1; D possibly corresponds to TRBD1 (5 bases). V lost 6 bases to trimming and J lost 0 bases, with 8 bases between them. Looked up from germline, CDR1 is MNHEY and CDR2 is SVGAGI. The CDR3 length is 13 residues. The CDR3 is CASSRVLNTEAFF. In DNA form, the CDR3 reads TGTGCCAGCAGCAGGGTCTTGAACACTGAAGCTTTCTTT.

The rearrangement links TRBV5-6 to TRBJ1-1; D remains unclear. Trimming left V 3 bases short and J 1 base short, with 4 bases between. From germline, CDR1 is SGHDT and CDR2 YYEEEE. This CDR3 has 12 residues. This chain's CDR3 is CASSSGNTEAFF. The CDR3 nucleotides read TGTGCCAGCAGCTCCGGGAACACTGAAGCTTTCTTT.

This chain links TRBV5-4 with TRBJ1-4, with 11 bases identical to TRBD1. This CDR3 comprises 17 residues. Trimming cost V 4 bases and J 4 bases; bases outside gene matches: 9. Germline assignment: CDR1 SGHNT and CDR2 YYREEE (reference sequence). CDR3 nucleotides: TGTGCCAGCAGCCAACGGACAGGGGGCTTCGGTAATGAAAAACTGTTTTTT. Its protein product is CASSQRTGGFGNEKLFF.

The CDR3 coding sequence is TGTGCCAGCTCACCATCGACTAGCGGGGGGATGGGAGATACGCAGTATTTT. As protein: CASSPSTSGGMGDTQYF. The V and J genes are TRBV18 and TRBJ2-3; TRBD2 matches at 13 bases. V shed 2 bases and J 5 bases; nucleotides not matched to a gene: 7. Germline assignment: CDR1 KGHSH and CDR2 LQKENI. CDR3 length equals 17 residues.

CDR3 nucleotides: TGTGCCACCTCCTCGGGGGCCAACGTCCTGACTTTC. It specifies CATSSGANVLTF. The chain combines TRBV24-1 with TRBJ2-6; D is uncertain. In germline, CDR1 is KGHDR, CDR2 SFDVKD. CDR3 length: 12 residues. V was pared by 9 bases and J by 4 bases, with 6 bases between.

The chain employs TRBV6-5 and TRBJ1-6; maybe TRBD1 (5 bases). Trimming pared 10 bases from V and 14 bases from J, leaving 21 bases between. This CDR3 has 13 residues. Germline-derived CDR1 and CDR2 are MNHEY and SVGAGI. This chain's CDR3 is CATGGPTIRALHF. The CDR3, as DNA: TGTGCCACCGGGGGACCGACCATTCGGGCCCTCCACTTT.

The chain couples TRBV19 to TRBJ1-2; D gene ambiguous. Looked up from germline, CDR1 is LNHDA and CDR2 is SQIVND (reference sequence). The CDR3 runs to 14 residues. Trimming cost V 3 bases and J 6 bases, with 14 bases left between them. CDR3 sequence (DNA): TGTGCCAGTAGTATCGACCTCAAACGGGATGGCTACACCTTC. Encoded protein: CASSIDLKRDGYTF. The whole variable domain, remainder taken from reference TRBV19 and TRBJ1-2, is DGGITQSPKYLFRKEGQNVTLSCEQNLNHDAMYWYRQDPGQGLRLIYYSQIVNDFQKGDIAEGYSVSREKKESFPLTVTSAQKNPTAFYLCASSIDLKRDGYTFGSGTRLTVV.

The chain couples TRBV5-1 to TRBJ1-3; D remains ambiguous. This CDR3 contains 13 residues. CDR1 is SGHRS and CDR2 is YFSETQ in the germline V gene. V lost 4 bases and J 0 bases, leaving 5 bases between the germline ends. DNA of the CDR3: TGCGCCAGCAGCGAGGGCTCTGGAAACACCATATATTTT. Translation: CASSEGSGNTIYF.